Shown below are 31 T cell receptor beta chains from a single sample sequenced in a study of T cell repertoires in cytomegalovirus infection. These TCRs' antigens remain unknown. TCRdb independently ran MiXCR on the reads; one entry per CDR3 protein. The data show about 330,000 distinct CDR3 sequences, about 35% seen once. This specimen was cultured PBMCs, taken from culture after CMV antigen stimulation. These receptors all come from a human donor in good health (CMV status not recorded). Some clones in this sample may be carry-over from other donors' samples.

This chain links TRBV4-1 with TRBJ2-6; D may be TRBD1 (6 bases). The CDR3 has 19 residues. The V gene lost 0 bases and the J gene lost 0 bases, with 15 bases spanning the gap. The germline V gene has CDR1 MGHRA and CDR2 YSYEKL. The CDR3 nucleotides are TGCGCCAGCAGCCAAGATGGGACCCAGGGGTTCTCTGGGGCCAACGTCCTGACTTTC. It specifies CASSQDGTQGFSGANVLTF.

The genes are TRBV11-2 and TRBJ2-3, with a tentative D call TRBD2 (5 bases). The germline V and J ends were trimmed by 4 bases and 2 bases, with 13 bases remaining between them. The CDR3 totals 15 residues. From germline, CDR1 is SGHAT and CDR2 FQNNGV. CDR3 nucleotides: TGTGCCAGCAGCTCATTAATAGCGCCCACAGATACGCAGTATTTT. It yields the protein CASSSLIAPTDTQYF.

This clonotype has a handful of counts. V gene TRBV7-9 combines with J gene TRBJ2-3; D is perhaps TRBD1 (6 bases). This CDR3 spans 17 amino acids. The germline V gene has CDR1 SEHNR and CDR2 FQNEAQ (reference sequence). V lost 5 bases and J lost 3, with 21 bases in between. CDR3 in DNA: TGTGCCAGCAGCCCGACGCGACCTCCAGGGGCAACAGATACGCAGTATTTT. Translating it yields CASSPTRPPGATDTQYF. Combining the CDR3 with reference TRBV7-9 and TRBJ2-3 gives the whole variable domain DTGVSQNPRHKITKRGQNVTFRCDPISEHNRLYWYRQTLGQGPEFLTYFQNEAQLEKSRLLSDRFSAERPKGSFSTLEIQRTEQGDSAMYLCASSPTRPPGATDTQYFGPGTRLTVL.

J is TRBJ2-7 and V is TRBV28, with 11 bases lining up with TRBD1. V lost 5 bases to trimming and J lost 2 bases; unmatched junction nucleotides: 2. Germline V lookup: CDR1 MDHEN, CDR2 SYDVKM. The CDR3 sequence is 14 residues long. CDR3 nucleotide sequence: TGTGCCAGCAGTGCGGGACAGGGGGCCTACGAGCAGTACTTC. Translating gives CASSAGQGAYEQYF.

In this sample, this clonotype turned up once. Just one base apart from a much larger clone, this may be a read error. The rearrangement links TRBV28 to TRBJ2-7; D gene uncertain. The CDR3 has 16 residues. Germline V gene data show CDR1 as MDHEN and CDR2 as SYDVKM. The CDR3: CVSSLPPPGPLGEQYF. In nucleotides, the CDR3 is TGTGTCAGCAGCCTACCCCCGCCGGGTCCCCTCGGCGAGCAGTACTTC.

This sequence joins TRBV2 and TRBJ2-3; 8 bases are shared with TRBD1. This CDR3 is 14 amino acids long. In germline, CDR1 is SNHLY, CDR2 FYNNEI. V trimming: 5 bases; J trimming: 4 bases; junction bases outside the gene matches: 5. The CDR3 is CASSMDRVADTQYF. CDR3 coding DNA: TGTGCCAGCAGTATGGACAGGGTAGCAGATACGCAGTATTTT.

This clonotype was observed a handful of times. V usage is TRBV5-4 and J usage is TRBJ2-7; 13 bases fit TRBD2. This CDR3 has 17 residues. The V and J ends lost 7 bases and 0 bases, in that order; junction bases with no gene match: 10. In germline, CDR1 is SGHNT, CDR2 YYREEE (reference sequence). The CDR3 sequence: CASGDPGLAGPSYEQYF. CDR3 bases: TGTGCCAGCGGGGATCCGGGACTAGCGGGACCCTCCTACGAGCAGTACTTC.

CDR3 in amino acids: CASSLAEIALETQYF. CDR3 in DNA: TGCGCCAGCAGCTTGGCCGAAATAGCTCTGGAGACCCAGTACTTC. The rearrangement joins TRBV5-1 to TRBJ2-5, with unresolved D. Germline V gene data show CDR1 as SGHRS and CDR2 as YFSETQ. The V end lost 0 bases, the J end lost 5 bases, and 14 bases lay between the germline ends. The CDR3 has 15 amino acids.

The table lists this clonotype with a few counts. This sequence joins TRBV10-3 and TRBJ2-2; no firm D call. V was pared by 11 bases and J by 0 bases, with 13 bases between. The germline gives CDR1 ENHRY, CDR2 SYGVKD. This CDR3 has 14 residues. CDR3 loop: CASGTAPNTGELFF. In nucleotides, the CDR3 is TGTGCCTCCGGCACAGCTCCGAACACCGGGGAGCTGTTTTTT.

The sample holds a few counts of this clonotype. The CDR3 is CASSLQNPDSNYGYTF. DNA of the CDR3: TGTGCCAGCAGTCTTCAAAACCCCGACAGCAACTATGGCTACACCTTC. J is TRBJ1-2 and V is TRBV27; weak D call: TRBD1 (5 bases). CDR1 MNHEY and CDR2 SMNVEV come from the germline V gene (reference sequence). V was cut by 5 bases and J by 2 bases, with 18 bases left in between. The CDR3 is 16 amino acids.

V is TRBV7-2 and J is TRBJ2-3; D not resolved. Germline values: CDR1 SGHTA, CDR2 FQGNSA. This CDR3 is built from 15 residues. Trimming took off 1 base at V and 2 bases at J, with 10 bases between the two ends. CDR3 residues: CASSLEGIITDTQYF. The CDR3 DNA reads TGTGCCAGCAGCTTAGAGGGCATTATCACAGATACGCAGTATTTT.

The V and J genes are TRBV12-3 or TRBV12-4 and TRBJ2-1; 7 bases map to TRBD2. The CDR3 spans 15 residues. After removal of 3 bases from V and 7 bases from J, the junction contained 9 bases not matched to a gene. The CDR3 DNA reads as TGTGCCAGCAGTTTTTTTGGGGGGAGGGAGAATGAGCAGTTCTTC. Translated, it gives CASSFFGGRENEQFF.

In DNA, the CDR3 is TGCGCCAGCACAGGGTTTAACTATGGCTACACCTTC. It codes for CASTGFNYGYTF. V and J are TRBV4-1 and TRBJ1-2; D might be TRBD1 (5 bases). The V gene's germline CDR1 is MGHRA and CDR2 YSYEKL. The CDR3 has 12 amino acids. The V end was cut by 7 bases, the J end by 1 base, with 7 bases between.

In its sample, this clonotype was seen a few times. J is TRBJ2-6 and V is TRBV24-1; D remains ambiguous. The CDR3 spans 15 residues. Germline CDR1 is KGHDR and CDR2 is SFDVKD. Trimming pared 4 bases from V and 0 bases from J, leaving 6 bases between. The CDR3 DNA reads as TGTGCCACCAGTGACCCGAGCTCTGGGGCCAACGTCCTGACTTTC. Encoded protein: CATSDPSSGANVLTF.

This clonotype has only a few counts. J is TRBJ1-2 and V is TRBV5-1; perhaps TRBD1 as D (5 bases). Germline values: CDR1 SGHRS, CDR2 YFSETQ. Trimming removed 3 bases from V and 8 bases from J, with 14 bases in between. The CDR3 loop spans 13 amino acids. CDR3 amino acids: CASSSDGAGGYTF. The DNA of the CDR3 is TGCGCCAGCAGCTCCGACGGGGCTGGAGGCTACACCTTC.

The V call is TRBV5-5, the J call TRBJ2-1; the D gene is possibly TRBD2 (5 bases). The CDR3 runs 15 residues. V was clipped by 2 bases and J by 7 bases, with 16 bases between them. Germline V gene data show CDR1 as SGHKS and CDR2 as YYEKEE (reference sequence). CDR3 residues: CASSFHLSSRNEQFF. CDR3 DNA sequence: TGTGCCAGCAGCTTTCATTTGTCTAGCCGGAATGAGCAGTTCTTC.

This rearrangement joins TRBV7-2 to TRBJ1-6; D perhaps matches TRBD1 (6 bases). Germline CDR1 reads SGHTA; CDR2 reads FQGNSA. V was cut by 7 bases and J by 4 bases, with 8 bases left in between. This CDR3 is 13 amino acids long. CDR3 protein: CASNGQYNSPLHF. The CDR3 DNA sequence: TGTGCCAGCAACGGACAGTATAATTCACCCCTCCACTTT.

The CDR3 nucleotides are TGCAGTGCTAGAACCCCGGGACTAGCGGGAGGAATAAACATTCAGTACTTC. It translates to CSARTPGLAGGINIQYF. The gene calls are TRBV20-1 and TRBJ2-4; 15 nucleotides align to TRBD2. CDR1 DFQATT and CDR2 SNEGSKA come from the germline V gene (reference sequence). This CDR3 is built from 17 residues. The junction had 8 bases not matched to a gene; V was cut back by 2 bases and J by 6 bases.

This clonotype was seen at least ten times. The DNA of the CDR3 is TGTGCCAGCAGCTCTAACAGGGAGCAGGCCCAGTACTTC. As protein: CASSSNREQAQYF. The J gene is TRBJ2-5, the V gene TRBV7-2; maybe TRBD1 (6 bases). The CDR3 has 13 amino acids. The germline V gene encodes CDR1 SGHTA and CDR2 FQGNSA. V was cut by 4 bases and J by 9 bases, with 15 bases left in between. The entire variable domain, with the rest obtained from reference TRBV7-2 and TRBJ2-5, is as follows: GAGVSQSPSNKVTEKGKDVELRCDPISGHTALYWYRQSLGQGLEFLIYFQGNSAPDKSGLPSDRFSAERTGGSVSTLTIQRTQQEDSAVYLCASSSNREQAQYFGPGTRLLVL.

J is TRBJ2-7 and V is TRBV29-1; TRBD1 matches 10 bases. V was clipped by 4 bases and J by 6 bases; unmatched bases: 6. The CDR3 is made up of 13 amino acids. Germline V gene data show CDR1 as SQVTM and CDR2 as ANQGSEA. CDR3 sequence (DNA): TGCAGCGTTGCGAACCGGGACAGGGGCGAGCAGTACGTC. Encoded protein: CSVANRDRGEQYV.

This clonotype was seen at least ten times. This rearrangement joins TRBV7-6 to TRBJ2-7; D might be TRBD1 or TRBD2, each matching 5 bases. Per the germline V gene, CDR1 is SGHVS and CDR2 is FNYEAQ. V was shortened by 2 bases and J by 3 bases, with 14 bases between the two germline ends. This CDR3 contains 15 residues. The CDR3, as DNA: TGTGCCAGCAGCTTAAGAAGGGGAGTACTCTACGAGCAGTACTTC. Amino acid sequence: CASSLRRGVLYEQYF.

This clonotype was observed a handful of times. The J gene is TRBJ2-1, the V gene TRBV4-1; D is ambiguous. Trimming pared 1 base from V and 1 base from J, leaving 8 bases between. Germline lookup yields CDR1 MGHRA and CDR2 YSYEKL. This CDR3 region has 15 residues. In nucleotides, the CDR3 is TGCGCCAGCAGCCAAGTGCGCGGTTCCTACAATGAGCAGTTCTTC. It translates to CASSQVRGSYNEQFF.

V gene TRBV6-6 combines with J gene TRBJ2-3, with TRBD1 matching 8 bases. The CDR3 contains 14 residues. CDR1 is MNHNY and CDR2 is SVGAGI in the germline V gene (reference sequence). With 7 bases clipped from V and 0 bases from J, the junction kept 3 bases outside the gene matches. As DNA, the CDR3 is TGTGCCAGCATGACAGGGGTTAGCACAGATACGCAGTATTTT. Translated, it gives CASMTGVSTDTQYF.

This clonotype showed up just a few times. This chain joins TRBV7-2 and TRBJ2-3; no firm D call. The V gene's germline CDR1 is SGHTA and CDR2 FQGNSA. CDR3 length: 12 amino acids. Trimming took off 3 bases at V and 6 bases at J, with 7 bases between the two ends. CDR3 region: CASSFIGDTQYF. Written as DNA, the CDR3 is TGTGCCAGCAGCTTCATAGGGGATACGCAGTATTTT.

The gene calls are TRBV7-2 and TRBJ1-4; D not certain. The CDR3 consists of 15 residues. The V end lost 1 base, the J end lost 4 bases, and 10 bases lay between the germline ends. Germline V lookup: CDR1 SGHTA, CDR2 FQGNSA. CDR3 coding DNA: TGTGCCAGCAGCTTAGGTGGGAACGGTAATGAAAAACTGTTTTTT. This translates into CASSLGGNGNEKLFF.

This clonotype was observed a handful of times. This chain uses TRBV7-2 with TRBJ1-1; D is unclear. Germline CDR1 SGHTA, CDR2 FQGNSA. The CDR3 is made up of 13 amino acids. Trimming left V 7 bases short and J 0 bases short, with 9 bases between. The CDR3 here is CASNFILNTEAFF. The CDR3 DNA follows: TGTGCCAGCAACTTCATACTGAACACTGAAGCTTTCTTT.

This clonotype was seen only a few times. The genes are TRBV4-1 and TRBJ2-3, with TRBD2 identical over 12 bases. V shed 2 bases, J shed 3 bases, and the junction held 3 bases outside the gene matches. The CDR3 spans 16 residues. The germline gives CDR1 MGHRA, CDR2 YSYEKL. CDR3 sequence: CASSQPTSGRTDTQYF. The CDR3 DNA is TGCGCCAGCAGCCAACCGACTAGCGGGAGAACAGATACGCAGTATTTT.

This clonotype turned up a few times. The chain is built from TRBV11-2 and TRBJ2-3; D is uncertain. The CDR3 is 14 residues long. Trimming removed 4 bases at V and 6 bases at J, with 14 bases between. The germline gives CDR1 SGHAT, CDR2 FQNNGV. The CDR3 nucleotides are TGTGCCAGCAGCTGGACCGGGCCATCCGATACGCAGTATTTT. Its translation: CASSWTGPSDTQYF.

The table lists this clonotype with many counts. J is TRBJ2-2 and V is TRBV7-8, with 9 bases fitting TRBD2. CDR1 and CDR2 (germline): SGHVS, FQNEAQ. CDR3 length: 18 amino acids. Trimming took 1 base from V and 4 from J; bases not matched to a gene: 10. CDR3 sequence: CASSLDIIAGVSTGELFF. The CDR3 DNA sequence: TGTGCCAGCAGCTTAGATATCATAGCGGGAGTGTCCACCGGGGAGCTGTTTTTT.

This sequence joins TRBV7-8 and TRBJ2-1; tentatively, D is TRBD1 or TRBD2 (5 bases each). CDR1 SGHVS and CDR2 FQNEAQ come from the germline V gene. V lost 1 base and J 0 bases, leaving 13 bases between the germline ends. The CDR3 covers 17 residues. The CDR3 is CASSLVGGPNSYNEQFF. As DNA, the CDR3 is TGTGCCAGCAGCTTAGTTGGGGGTCCTAACTCCTACAATGAGCAGTTCTTC. Full variable domain (missing parts from reference TRBV7-8 and TRBJ2-1): GAGVSQSPRYKVAKRGQDVALRCDPISGHVSLFWYQQALGQGPEFLTYFQNEAQLDKSGLPSDRFFAERPEGSVSTLKIQRTQQEDSAVYLCASSLVGGPNSYNEQFFGPGTRLTVL.

This clonotype was detected only once. J is TRBJ2-1 and V is TRBV11-3; 14 bases align to TRBD2. The CDR3 is 17 residues long. The V segment lost 1 base and the J segment 7 bases; nucleotides outside the gene matches: 6. Germline lookup yields CDR1 SGHNT and CDR2 YENEEA. The CDR3 coding sequence is TGTGCCAGCAGCTTAGGGACTAGCGGGAGGTCAGCAAATGAGCAGTTCTTC. This encodes CASSLGTSGRSANEQFF.